This T cell receptor (beta chain) was captured in a study of regulatory T cells in long-lasting Graves disease. Points from the study as a whole: Newly diagnosed disease favored TRBV20-1 and TRBJ2-1 over persistent disease. Exclusively peripheral blood, rather than thyroid tissue, was studied.

The CDR3 is made up of 14 amino acids. CDR1 and CDR2 from the germline V gene are DFQATT and SNEGSKA (reference sequence). Between the trimmed V and J ends, which lost 4 bases and 0 bases, there was a span of 10 bases. This clonotype was detected a few times. Its specificity is unknown. With iRepertoire HTBI primers and Arm-PCR of CDR3 regions, TCR beta libraries were built. TCRdb reprocessed the multiplex PCR reads with MiXCR, giving one entry per CDR3 protein. In the table there are about 520,000 distinct CDR3 sequences, around 13% of which are singletons. Time point here: newly diagnosed GD, antithyroid drugs for less than 3 months. PBMCs provided the RNA from which the TCR library was made. The data were also submitted as part of a second study, on T cells in Graves' hyperthyroidism and ophthalmopathy. From that paper: First-round RT-PCR with HTBI primers amplified the TCR CDR3 region.

Source: peripheral blood mononuclear cells (PBMCs), taken at new diagnosis, from a patient treated with antithyroid drugs. This chain links TRBV20-1 with TRBJ1-3; no definite D call. The TCR originated in a woman under 40 with Graves disease. The CDR3 DNA sequence: TGCAGTGCTAATGGACGCCGCTCTGGAAACACCATATATTTT. Translated: CSANGRRSGNTIYF.